Below are 2 T cell receptor beta chains sequenced from a single sample in a study of cytomegalovirus exposure and HLA in healthy donors. PCR used 60 Vbeta primers and 13 Jbeta primers. Some clones are missing from TCRdb's copy, which holds only in-frame ones; the method was immunoSEQ multiplex PCR. The sample has 150,000 to 200,000 clones, around a tenth seen once. Sequencing input: PBMCs. The receptor source for this set is a woman aged 30 to 39 in good health and CMV-seropositive.

This chain uses TRBV6-5 with TRBJ1-2; no clear D gene. The CDR3 is 12 residues long. CDR1 MNHEY and CDR2 SVGAGI come from the germline V gene. The V and J ends lost 7 bases and 6 bases respectively, with 12 bases between them. CDR3 amino acids: CASNSERDGYTF. CDR3 in DNA: TGTGCCAGCAATTCCGAGCGTGATGGCTACACCTTC.

This chain connects TRBV5-6 to TRBJ1-3; 9 bases agree with TRBD1. The CDR3 covers 18 residues. Trimming removed 3 bases from V and 0 bases from J; junction bases left unmatched: 10. Germline V lookup: CDR1 SGHDT, CDR2 YYEEEE. CDR3 amino acids: CASSSFGTGSNSGNTIYF. CDR3 DNA sequence: TGTGCCAGCAGCTCTTTCGGGACAGGGAGTAACTCTGGAAACACCATATATTTT.